The clone carrying this T cell receptor beta chain was seen a handful of times. Its matching antigen is unknown. Investigators reverse transcribed all isolated RNA, so they sequenced expressed TCRB transcripts. The data were produced by immunoSEQ multiplex PCR, yet TCRdb's version contains in-frame clones alone and is incomplete. The profile shows about 280,000 clones, roughly 15% of them singletons. In total, each donor contributed a single heparinised blood draw that averaged about 100 mL. The sample originates from a study of beta chain features in type 1 diabetes. General study results and limits: A moderate, significant TCRB CDR3 shortening appeared in type 1 diabetes across four CD4+ subsets.

The sequenced sample consisted of naive CD4+ T cells from blood. The sequence came from a man younger than 35 with type 1 diabetes.

The CDR3 coding sequence is TGTGCCAGCAGTACCGGACTCCCGGGCACCGGGGAGCTGTTTTTT. This encodes CASSTGLPGTGELFF. V and J are TRBV6-5 and TRBJ2-2; a weak D match, TRBD2 (5 bases). V lost 5 bases, J lost 4 bases, and 14 bases lay in between. The length of the CDR3 is 15 residues. CDR1 MNHEY and CDR2 SVGAGI come from the germline V gene.